These 20 T cell receptor beta chains were sequenced from one sample in a study of T-cell reconstitution after alpha-beta-depleted transplantation in children. Researchers prepared the TCRbeta library using unique molecular identifiers, the study reports. TCRdb re-called the PCR reads through MiXCR, storing one row per CDR3 protein. The sample contains hundreds of thousands of distinct CDR3 sequences, about an eighth of which appear only once. The material sequenced was PBMCs, taken from the stem cell graft. The receptor source for this set is a human donor who donated a stem cell graft to a child with Fanconi anemia.

The V gene is TRBV3-1, the J gene TRBJ1-1; D not certain. The CDR3 length is 14 residues. V lost 3 bases and J 5 bases, leaving 13 bases between the germline ends. Germline V gene lookup returns CDR1 LGHDT and CDR2 YNNKEL (reference sequence). The CDR3 protein is CASSHSGAGTEAFF. The DNA of the CDR3 is TGTGCCAGCAGCCATTCCGGAGCCGGGACTGAAGCTTTCTTT.

In this sample, this clonotype turned up many times. The CDR3 region has the DNA TGCGCCAGCAGCCAAGTGTGGGCCGATGAAAAACTGTTTTTT. Amino acid sequence: CASSQVWADEKLFF. This chain uses TRBV4-3 with TRBJ1-4; D is uncertain. From germline, CDR1 is LGHNA and CDR2 YSLEER. The CDR3 totals 14 residues. Trimming removed 1 base from V and 6 bases from J, with 9 bases in between.

This clonotype was counted at least ten times. V and J are TRBV10-2 and TRBJ2-7, with D unresolved. CDR1 and CDR2 from the germline V gene are WSHSY and SAAADI. The CDR3 sequence is 13 residues long. Trimming removed 2 bases from V and 7 bases from J, with 12 bases in between. CDR3 sequence (DNA): TGCGCCAGCAGTGAGACAGACCCTAGTGAGCAGTACTTC. This encodes CASSETDPSEQYF.

CDR3 residues: CASNQNTGELFF. The CDR3 region has the DNA TGCGCCAGCAATCAAAACACCGGGGAGCTGTTTTTT. The rearrangement links TRBV5-1 to TRBJ2-2, with D uncertain. The CDR3 runs to 12 residues. Trimming left V 6 bases short and J 2 bases short, with 5 bases between. Germline assignment: CDR1 SGHRS and CDR2 YFSETQ. Full variable domain (outside the CDR3, taken from reference TRBV5-1 and TRBJ2-2): KAGVTQTPRYLIKTRGQQVTLSCSPISGHRSVSWYQQTPGQGLQFLFEYFSETQRNKGNFPGRFSGRQFSNSRSEMNVSTLELGDSALYLCASNQNTGELFFGEGSRLTVL.

This clonotype was seen a handful of times. The CDR3, as DNA: TGCGCCAGCAGTGAAGACTCAGAGTGGTATGGCTACACCTTC. It is translated as CASSEDSEWYGYTF. The chain carries TRBV10-2 and TRBJ1-2, with unresolved D. Per the germline V gene, CDR1 is WSHSY and CDR2 is SAAADI. V was trimmed by 3 bases and J by 5 bases, leaving 13 bases between them. This CDR3 is 14 amino acids long.

A single count supports this clonotype. This chain uses TRBV23-1 with TRBJ2-7, with 7 bases that match TRBD1. TRBV23-1 has ORF status, its function being uncertain. V was clipped by 4 bases and J by 2 bases; unmatched bases: 8. CDR3 length: 15 residues. In nucleotides, the CDR3 is TGCGCCAGCAGTCCCCCCAGGGACAGTCCCTACGAGCAGTACTTC. Amino acid sequence: CASSPPRDSPYEQYF.

The table lists this clonotype with a few counts. This sequence joins TRBV29-1 and TRBJ2-3, with D tentatively TRBD2 (5 bases). V was clipped by 3 bases and J by 2 bases, with 9 bases between them. Germline V gene lookup returns CDR1 SQVTM and CDR2 ANQGSEA. The length of the CDR3 is 13 residues. CDR3 nucleotide sequence: TGCAGCGTTGATGACTACCCCACAGATACGCAGTATTTT. It is translated as CSVDDYPTDTQYF.

The chain is built from TRBV6-6 and TRBJ2-7, with TRBD1 matching 7 bases. Germline trimming cut 9 bases from V and 0 bases from J; bases unmatched to any gene: 2. The CDR3 sequence is 12 residues long. Germline V gene lookup returns CDR1 MNHNY and CDR2 SVGAGI (reference sequence). CDR3 nucleotide sequence: TGTGCCAGTGGACAGGACTCCTACGAGCAGTACTTC. It codes for CASGQDSYEQYF.

This clonotype was seen a handful of times. The CDR3 here is CASSQAVSSYNSPLHF. CDR3 coding DNA: TGCGCCAGCAGCCAAGCAGTCAGCTCCTATAATTCACCCCTCCACTTT. The V and J genes are TRBV4-3 and TRBJ1-6; the D is unclear. Germline V lookup: CDR1 LGHNA, CDR2 YSLEER. The CDR3 sequence is 16 residues long. V was cut by 1 base and J by 0 bases, with 7 bases left in between.

The chain joins TRBV5-1 to TRBJ2-7; TRBD1 might be the D (5 bases). Trimming cost V 5 bases and J 2 bases, with 14 bases left between them. The CDR3 loop spans 14 amino acids. In germline, CDR1 is SGHRS, CDR2 YFSETQ. In nucleotides, the CDR3 is TGCGCCAGCAGGCTACAGGACACCACCTACGAGCAGTACTTC. It yields the protein CASRLQDTTYEQYF. The full variable domain, with the rest looked up from reference TRBV5-1 and TRBJ2-7, is KAGVTQTPRYLIKTRGQQVTLSCSPISGHRSVSWYQQTPGQGLQFLFEYFSETQRNKGNFPGRFSGRQFSNSRSEMNVSTLELGDSALYLCASRLQDTTYEQYFGPGTRLTVT.

This clonotype was observed a few times. This rearrangement joins TRBV7-9 to TRBJ2-1, with D tentatively TRBD1 (5 bases). The CDR3 length is 16 residues. Germline loops: CDR1 SEHNR, CDR2 FQNEAQ (reference sequence). V was clipped by 2 bases and J by 5 bases, with 16 bases between them. As DNA, the CDR3 is TGTGCCAGCAGCTTATTGGCGTGGGGCAGCAACAATGAGCAGTTCTTC. Translating gives CASSLLAWGSNNEQFF.

This clonotype was counted only a few times. The rearrangement uses TRBV12-3 or TRBV12-4 and TRBJ2-7, with TRBD1 identical over 11 bases. V was pared by 6 bases and J by 5 bases, with 6 bases of the junction left unmatched. The CDR3 totals 14 residues. The CDR3 region is CASSEGQGVDEQYF. The CDR3 DNA sequence: TGTGCCAGCAGCGAGGGACAGGGGGTCGACGAGCAGTACTTC.

This clonotype was recorded many times. The rearrangement uses TRBV9 and TRBJ2-7; D tentatively reads TRBD1 or TRBD2 (5 bases each). This CDR3 has 14 amino acids. From germline, CDR1 is SGDLS and CDR2 YYNGEE. The V gene lost 0 bases and the J gene lost 0 bases, with 7 bases spanning the gap. The CDR3 nucleotides read TGTGCCAGCAGCGTAGGGGGGAGCTCCTACGAGCAGTACTTC. It encodes CASSVGGSSYEQYF.

The rearrangement links TRBV10-3 to TRBJ2-7, with a tentative D call TRBD1 (6 bases). CDR3 size: 16 residues. From germline, CDR1 is ENHRY and CDR2 SYGVKD. Trimming removed 3 bases from V and 4 bases from J, with 19 bases in between. The CDR3 protein is CAISDPRQVGRYEQYF. The CDR3 DNA reads TGTGCCATCAGTGACCCCCGACAGGTGGGGAGATACGAGCAGTACTTC.

V usage is TRBV6-2 or TRBV6-3 and J usage is TRBJ1-4; D unclear. This CDR3 region has 16 residues. V dropped 3 bases and J dropped 9 bases, with 20 bases sitting between them. Germline loops: CDR1 MNHEY, CDR2 SVGEGT. DNA of the CDR3: TGTGCCAGCAGTTATCGCCTTCGAAGTGAGAGGAAAAAACTGTTTTTT. This codes for CASSYRLRSERKKLFF.

The sample holds a few counts of this clonotype. The gene calls are TRBV6-2 or TRBV6-3 and TRBJ2-7; the D call may be TRBD1 or TRBD2 (6 bases each). The CDR3 length is 11 residues. The germline CDR1 and CDR2 sequences are MNHEY and SVGEGT. Trimming removed 8 bases at V and 2 bases at J, with 7 bases between. The CDR3 loop is CASGGPYEQYV. The CDR3 DNA reads TGTGCCAGCGGGGGGCCCTACGAGCAGTACGTC.

This chain links TRBV6-5 with TRBJ2-3, with 9 bases identical to TRBD2. V was pared by 2 bases and J by 3 bases, with 12 bases of the junction left unmatched. The CDR3 is 18 amino acids. Germline V CDR1 and CDR2: MNHEY, SVGAGI. DNA for the CDR3: TGTGCCAGCAGTTACCCCTTCGAGTTAGCGGGGGAAACAGATACGCAGTATTTT. Amino acids: CASSYPFELAGETDTQYF.

The chain combines TRBV20-1 with TRBJ2-1, with 9 bases matching TRBD2. The CDR3 has 15 amino acids. After removal of 6 bases from V and 8 bases from J, the junction contained 14 bases not matched to a gene. The germline gives CDR1 DFQATT, CDR2 SNEGSKA (reference sequence). The CDR3 region has the DNA TGCAGTGCCCCCCGTGGCGGGGGGGCCTCTTATGAGCAGTTCTTC. This encodes CSAPRGGGASYEQFF.

The sample holds a few counts of this clonotype. The rearrangement joins TRBV6-1 to TRBJ2-2, with a tentative D call TRBD1 (5 bases). V lost 8 bases and J 3 bases, leaving 10 bases between the germline ends. Germline V gives CDR1 MNHNS, CDR2 SASEGT. The CDR3 extends over 13 amino acids. CDR3 sequence reads: CASRIGDTGELFF. In DNA, the CDR3 is TGTGCCAGCCGGATAGGGGACACCGGGGAGCTGTTTTTT.

The CDR3 loop is CASRRDRGQPQHF. CDR3 DNA: TGCGCCAGCAGGCGTGACAGGGGTCAGCCCCAGCATTTT. The rearrangement links TRBV5-1 to TRBJ1-5; TRBD1 agrees at 8 bases. After removal of 5 bases from V and 6 bases from J, the junction contained 4 bases not matched to a gene. Germline V gene sequence: CDR1 SGHRS, CDR2 YFSETQ. This CDR3 is built from 13 residues.